Listed below are T cell receptor beta chains from one sample, sequenced in a study of T cells of healthy individuals. TCRdb reprocessed the 5' RACE reads with MiXCR, giving one entry per CDR3 protein. The sample lists under 70,000 distinct CDR3 sequences; roughly 14% were seen once. The receptors stem from a human donor in good health. Each CDR3 is given with its conserved first and last residue. The order of the fields is CDR3 length, clone size, J gene, D gene, V gene, CDR3 DNA, CDR3 protein. The D gene is left open where the match is weak. Some rows have no size entry. The others give once, few or many, or a class for an expanded clone.

CDR3 length: 19; clone size: few; J gene: TRBJ2-1; D gene: TRBD2; V gene: TRBV5-4; CDR3 DNA: TGTGCCAGCAGCTTGGTTCCCCTAGCGGGGGAAAGCTCCTACAATGAGCAGTTCTTC; CDR3 protein: CASSLVPLAGESSYNEQFF
CDR3 length: 16; clone size: many; J gene: TRBJ2-3; D gene: -; V gene: TRBV21-1; CDR3 DNA: TGTGCCAGCACCGCGGAGGACAGGGGGGCGGCAGATACGCAGTATTTT; CDR3 protein: CASTAEDRGAADTQYF
CDR3 length: 15; clone size: few; J gene: TRBJ2-3; D gene: TRBD2; V gene: TRBV7-2; CDR3 DNA: TGTGCCAGCAGCTTAGACGGGGGGGGCACAGATACGCAGTATTTT; CDR3 protein: CASSLDGGGTDTQYF
CDR3 length: 19; clone size: -; J gene: TRBJ2-1; D gene: TRBD2; V gene: TRBV20-1; CDR3 DNA: TGCAGTGCTAGAGATCTAGGACAGATAGCGGGAGAGGCGTACAATGAGCAGTTCTTC; CDR3 protein: CSARDLGQIAGEAYNEQFF
CDR3 length: 16; clone size: -; J gene: TRBJ2-1; D gene: -; V gene: TRBV9; CDR3 DNA: TGTGCCAGCAGCGTTCGTCCGGCAGGGGCCTGCAATGAGCAGTTCTTC; CDR3 protein: CASSVRPAGACNEQFF
CDR3 length: 13; clone size: many; J gene: TRBJ2-1; D gene: -; V gene: TRBV5-6; CDR3 DNA: TGTGCCAGCAGCACTGACGCCTACAATGAGCAGTTCTTC; CDR3 protein: CASSTDAYNEQFF
CDR3 length: 14; clone size: many; J gene: TRBJ2-7; D gene: TRBD2; V gene: TRBV30; CDR3 DNA: TGTGCCTTATACACTAGCGGAAGCTCCTACGAGCAGTACTTC; CDR3 protein: CALYTSGSSYEQYF
CDR3 length: 20; clone size: many; J gene: TRBJ2-3; D gene: TRBD2; V gene: TRBV7-7; CDR3 DNA: TGTGCCAGCAGCGAGACGCCGCGACTAGCGGGGCGCGGGGCCCCAGATACGCAGTATTTT; CDR3 protein: CASSETPRLAGRGAPDTQYF
CDR3 length: 15; clone size: many; J gene: TRBJ1-2; D gene: TRBD1; V gene: TRBV5-6; CDR3 DNA: TGTGCCAGCAGCCCGAGCAGGGGGGCAAACTATGGCTACACCTTC; CDR3 protein: CASSPSRGANYGYTF
CDR3 length: 11; clone size: few; J gene: TRBJ2-7; D gene: -; V gene: TRBV4-2; CDR3 DNA: TGTGCCAGCAGCCAAGACCACGAGCAGTACTTC; CDR3 protein: CASSQDHEQYF
CDR3 length: 15; clone size: few; J gene: TRBJ2-6; D gene: -; V gene: TRBV6-2/TRBV6-3; CDR3 DNA: TGTGCCAGCAGCCAAACCCCGAGGGGGGCCAACGTCCTGACTTTC; CDR3 protein: CASSQTPRGANVLTF
CDR3 length: 16; clone size: many; J gene: TRBJ2-6; D gene: -; V gene: TRBV10-3; CDR3 DNA: TGTGCCACCGGGGACCTCCAAGGAGCGGGGGCCAACGTCCTGACTTTC; CDR3 protein: CATGDLQGAGANVLTF
CDR3 length: 15; clone size: -; J gene: TRBJ2-2; D gene: -; V gene: TRBV7-2; CDR3 DNA: TGTGCCAGCAGCCAGGGACGGACCAACACCGGGGAGCTGTTTTTT; CDR3 protein: CASSQGRTNTGELFF
CDR3 length: 15; clone size: few; J gene: TRBJ2-5; D gene: TRBD1; V gene: TRBV7-9; CDR3 DNA: TGTGCCAGCAGTCGGGACAGGGATTCCCAAGAGACCCAGTACTTC; CDR3 protein: CASSRDRDSQETQYF
CDR3 length: 16; clone size: -; J gene: TRBJ2-1; D gene: TRBD1; V gene: TRBV7-9; CDR3 DNA: TGTGTCAGCAGCGGTCGGGACAGGGTCGCCTACAATGAGCAGTTCTTC; CDR3 protein: CVSSGRDRVAYNEQFF
CDR3 length: 15; clone size: many; J gene: TRBJ2-7; D gene: -; V gene: TRBV4-3; CDR3 DNA: TGCGCCAGCAGCCCACTCAGGGGCGGGAGTAACGAGCAGTACTTC; CDR3 protein: CASSPLRGGSNEQYF
CDR3 length: 15; clone size: few; J gene: TRBJ2-7; D gene: -; V gene: TRBV7-8; CDR3 DNA: TGTGCCAGCAGCTCCCCTGGGCCGTCTCGGGGCGAGCAGTACTTC; CDR3 protein: CASSSPGPSRGEQYF
CDR3 length: 15; clone size: many; J gene: TRBJ1-4; D gene: TRBD1; V gene: TRBV28; CDR3 DNA: TGTGCCAGCAGTATCCCGACAGGGGGAATTGAAAAACTGTTTTTT; CDR3 protein: CASSIPTGGIEKLFF
CDR3 length: 13; clone size: few; J gene: TRBJ1-1; D gene: -; V gene: TRBV27; CDR3 DNA: TGTGCCAGCAGTTGGGCTGGGAACACTGAAGCTTTCTTT; CDR3 protein: CASSWAGNTEAFF